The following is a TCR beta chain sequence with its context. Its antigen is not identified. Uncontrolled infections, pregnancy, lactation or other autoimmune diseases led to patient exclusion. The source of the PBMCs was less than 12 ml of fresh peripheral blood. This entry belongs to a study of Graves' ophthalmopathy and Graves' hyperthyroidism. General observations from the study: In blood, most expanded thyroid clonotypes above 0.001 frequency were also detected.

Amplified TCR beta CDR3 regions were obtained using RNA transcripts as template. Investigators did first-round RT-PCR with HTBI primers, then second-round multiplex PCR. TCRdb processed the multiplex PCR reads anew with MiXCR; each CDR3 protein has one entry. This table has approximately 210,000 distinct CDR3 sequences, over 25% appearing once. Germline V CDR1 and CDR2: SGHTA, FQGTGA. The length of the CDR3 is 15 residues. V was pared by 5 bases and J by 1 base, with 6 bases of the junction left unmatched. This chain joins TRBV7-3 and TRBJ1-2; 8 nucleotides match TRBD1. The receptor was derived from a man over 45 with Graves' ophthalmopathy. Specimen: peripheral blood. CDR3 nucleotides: TGTGCCAGCAGCGAGCAGGGGGCGAGTAACTATGGCTACACCTTC. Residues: CASSEQGASNYGYTF.